Listed here is a single T cell receptor (beta chain). What this receptor recognizes is not known. No base quality information exists; no much larger clone differs at one position. These data originate in a study of cytotoxic CD8 clonotypes in ibrutinib-treated CLL (dated by TCRdb to the early 2020s). Turning to the overall study: The cohort was composed of ten to eleven relapsed/refractory and approximately 16 treatment-naive patients; IGHV unmutated status was identified in under 18 patients. Responses were partial in 25 or so patients and complete in 2; after median approximately 5.5 years follow-up, about 15 stayed in remission and approximately 12 progressed. Response samples were taken after a median of 12 months on treatment, ranging from about 6 to 36 months. On average, each sample had roughly 230,000 productive templates and approximately 89,000 productive rearrangements. Longitudinal samples were available for 26 of the 86 trial participants. Cryopreserved peripheral blood mononuclear cells were collected at three points: before therapy, at response, and at either sustained remission or disease progression. Every remission and progressive disease sample was obtained while ibrutinib was still being received by the patients.

Germline trimming amounts to 8 bases on V and 0 bases on J, with 3 as the count of junction bases outside the gene matches. From a lookup of the germline V gene, CDR1 and CDR2 are MGHRA and YSYEKL. The CDR3, from cysteine to phenylalanine, totals 13 residues. Just the 39-base CDR3 DNA is kept, in frame starting at base 1. Approximately 2 micrograms of genomic DNA were extracted from cryopreserved PBMCs for TCR beta library preparation. Longitudinal blood samples from CLL patients receiving ibrutinib monotherapy were subjected to high-throughput TCR beta sequencing. The patients took part in an open-label, single-center phase 2 trial of ibrutinib monotherapy. Overall study results and their limits: Public clonotypes were rare and either shrank or stayed stable during treatment, and the rise in clonality at ibrutinib response reflected expansion of private clonotypes. At baseline, clonality was higher than in age-matched healthy donors and showed a strong correlation with circulating CD8+ T-cell counts. Sustained-remission and progressing patients did not have matched sampling times, and lymph node repertoires were not examined. At ibrutinib response clonality went up, during sustained remission it held steady, and at progression it dropped back toward baseline.

On a MiSeq, deep resolution sequencing aimed for a depth between 1 in 1 million and 1 in 200,000 T cells, with each clonotype covered approximately 9.2x on average. The immunoSEQ hsTCRB Kit was used to generate TCR beta libraries. In the source study's methods: The data were analyzed with ImmunoSEQ Analyzer and ImmunoSEQ Data Assistant, and V, D and J gene assignments followed IMGT definitions. Clonality, which ranges from 0 to 1, was calculated by subtracting the normalized Shannon entropy of productive rearrangement frequencies from one. Public clonotype analysis was restricted to overrepresented clonotypes comprising at least 0.05% of each patient's repertoire. About a dozen repertoires from age-matched healthy donors, obtained from immuneACCESS, served as clonality controls. Sourced from immuneACCESS, this table was stored by TCRdb with only in-frame sequences that have V and J called. A share of the clones is absent; for the studies checked, an unresolved V gene accounts for under half, and the remainder has no known explanation. V and J calls and clone size are given by that table; D and trimming were obtained from the DNA. The sample has fewer than 400,000 clones on record, 67% of them singletons. Around 6.5% of the sample comes from the top ten.

The chain couples TRBV4-1 to TRBJ1-2, and 7 junctional nucleotides match TRBD1. Source: PBMCs, taken after 36 months of ibrutinib treatment. This receptor was taken from a human donor with chronic lymphocytic leukemia. CDR3 region: CASGDRANYGYTF. The nucleotides read TGCGCCAGCGGTGACAGGGCTAACTATGGCTACACCTTC.